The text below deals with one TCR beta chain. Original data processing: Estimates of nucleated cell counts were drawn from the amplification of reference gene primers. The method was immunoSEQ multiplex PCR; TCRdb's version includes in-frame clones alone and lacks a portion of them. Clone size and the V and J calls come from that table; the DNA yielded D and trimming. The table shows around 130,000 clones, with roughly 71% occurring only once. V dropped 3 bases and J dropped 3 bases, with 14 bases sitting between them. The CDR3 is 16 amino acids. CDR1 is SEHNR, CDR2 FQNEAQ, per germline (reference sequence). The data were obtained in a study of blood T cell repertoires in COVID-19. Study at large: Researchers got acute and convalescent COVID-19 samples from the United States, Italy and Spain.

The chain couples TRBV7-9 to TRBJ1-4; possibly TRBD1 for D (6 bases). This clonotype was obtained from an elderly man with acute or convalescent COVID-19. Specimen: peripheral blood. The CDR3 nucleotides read TGTGCCAGCAGCTTGGTTAGGGGGTATTCTAATGAAAAACTGTTTTTT. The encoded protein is CASSLVRGYSNEKLFF.